This T cell receptor (beta chain) was documented in a study of T cells in narcolepsy. Clones were sequenced by immunoSEQ multiplex PCR, and TCRdb holds only the in-frame ones, with some missing. The data contain about 27,000 clones, 78% of them seen just once; the ten biggest clones take up around 3.1%. Regarding this clone: As yet, its antigen is unknown.

Study results and limitations: HCRT-specific and TRIB2-specific autoreactive clonotypes appeared among same-patient CSF and blood CD4+ clonotypes.

V was trimmed by 4 bases and J by 3 bases, leaving 7 bases between them. The CDR3 runs to 13 residues. Looked up from germline, CDR1 is GTSNPN and CDR2 is SVGIG (reference sequence). The sequence came from a human donor with narcolepsy. The sequencing sample was made of CD45RA- memory CD4+ T cells from PBMCs. The gene calls are TRBV30 and TRBJ1-6; D is perhaps TRBD1 (6 bases). Here the CDR3 reads CAWTGHYNSPLHF. DNA of the CDR3: TGTGCCTGGACGGGACACTATAATTCACCCCTCCACTTT.